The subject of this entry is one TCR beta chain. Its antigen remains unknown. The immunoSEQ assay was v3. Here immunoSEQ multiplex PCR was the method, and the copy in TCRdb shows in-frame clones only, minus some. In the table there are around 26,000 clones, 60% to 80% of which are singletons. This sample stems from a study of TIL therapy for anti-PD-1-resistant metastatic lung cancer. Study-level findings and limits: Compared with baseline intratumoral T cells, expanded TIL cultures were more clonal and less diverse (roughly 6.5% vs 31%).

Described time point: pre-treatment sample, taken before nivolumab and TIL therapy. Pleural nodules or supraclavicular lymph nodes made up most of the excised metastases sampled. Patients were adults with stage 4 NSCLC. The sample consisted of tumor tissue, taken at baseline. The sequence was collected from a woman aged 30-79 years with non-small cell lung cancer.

CDR3 protein: CASSPASGTNEQFF. CDR3 coding DNA: TGTGCCAGTAGTCCCGCTAGCGGGACGAATGAGCAGTTCTTC. V usage is TRBV19 and J usage is TRBJ2-1; 9 positions agree with TRBD2. The CDR3 has 14 residues. The germline V gene encodes CDR1 LNHDA and CDR2 SQIVND (reference sequence). Trimming removed 5 bases from V and 7 bases from J; junction bases left unmatched: 6.